This paragraph reports one TCR beta chain. This sample was included in a study of cytomegalovirus exposure and HLA in healthy donors. The CDR3 is made up of 12 amino acids. Trimming took 6 bases from V and 6 from J, leaving 9 bases between them. CDR1 and CDR2 (germline): PRHDT, FYEKMQ (reference sequence). Amplification used 60 Vbeta primers and 13 Jbeta primers. Sequencing was performed with immunoSEQ multiplex PCR; in TCRdb, only in-frame clones are kept and a portion is missing. The sample shows over 150,000 clones, about 79% of them seen only once. Material: PBMCs. This rearrangement joins TRBV13 to TRBJ1-5; no firm D call. This clonotype originated in a boy between 2 and 10 years old in good health and CMV-seronegative. The CDR3, as DNA: TGTGCCAGCAGTCGTAGAGGTCAGCCCCAGCATTTT. Its translation is CASSRRGQPQHF.